The 11 T cell receptor beta chains reported below all come from one sample, sequenced in a study of shared clonotypes between healthy human individuals (dated by TCRdb to the early 2020s). Libraries came from the immunoSEQ multiplex PCR assay. TCRdb carries this immuneACCESS record with in-frame sequences only. Its versions omit some clonotypes, under half of them owing to an unresolved V gene in the studies checked, with the rest unexplained. This sample is represented by millions of clones; just over 90% of them were singletons. The ten most abundant clones make up over 0.12% of the sample. The sequenced sample consisted of naive CD4+ T cells sorted from blood. The cell subset or site label on this specimen signifies: CD45RA+ positively selected. The receptors come from a man younger than 35 in good health.

The chain is built from TRBV11-2 and TRBJ1-4; no clear D gene. The CDR3 is made up of 17 amino acids. Germline values: CDR1 SGHAT, CDR2 FQNNGV. V gave up 5 bases and J gave up 0 bases, with 16 bases separating them. DNA of the CDR3: TGTGCCAGCAGCCCTATGTCCTACAGAGCAACTAATGAAAAACTGTTTTTT. Amino acid sequence: CASSPMSYRATNEKLFF. Looking up the rest from reference TRBV11-2 and TRBJ1-4 gives the full variable domain: EAGVAQSPRYKIIEKRQSVAFWCNPISGHATLYWYQQILGQGPKLLIQFQNNGVVDDSQLPKDRFSAERLKGVDSTLKIQPAKLEDSAVYLCASSPMSYRATNEKLFFGSGTQLSVL.

This chain links TRBV11-2 with TRBJ1-6, with 7 nucleotides matching TRBD1. The CDR3 covers 15 residues. The J segment lost 6 bases and the V segment lost 3 bases, leaving 5 bases of the junction unmatched. The V gene's germline CDR1 is SGHAT and CDR2 FQNNGV. The DNA of the CDR3 is TGTGCCAGCAGCTTGTCGAGACAGGGTAATTCACCCCTCCACTTT. It encodes CASSLSRQGNSPLHF. Full variable domain (outside the CDR3, taken from reference TRBV11-2 and TRBJ1-6): EAGVAQSPRYKIIEKRQSVAFWCNPISGHATLYWYQQILGQGPKLLIQFQNNGVVDDSQLPKDRFSAERLKGVDSTLKIQPAKLEDSAVYLCASSLSRQGNSPLHFGNGTRLTVT.

The chain couples TRBV28 to TRBJ1-2; a weak D match, TRBD1 (6 bases). CDR3 length: 15 amino acids. The V gene's germline CDR1 is MDHEN and CDR2 SYDVKM. V shed 5 bases and J shed 3 bases, with 16 bases lying between them. The DNA of the CDR3 is TGTGCCAGCAGTCCAGGGGATGCTGAGTACTATGGCTACACCTTC. It codes for CASSPGDAEYYGYTF.

J is TRBJ1-2 and V is TRBV28; perhaps TRBD1 as D (6 bases). The V end was cut by 2 bases, the J end by 8 bases, with 12 bases between. The CDR3 is made up of 13 amino acids. The germline gives CDR1 MDHEN, CDR2 SYDVKM. CDR3 DNA: TGTGCCAGCAGTTTAACAGGGACTTGGGGCTACACCTTC. Protein: CASSLTGTWGYTF.

The rearrangement uses TRBV15 and TRBJ2-7; D perhaps matches TRBD1 (6 bases). The V gene lost 0 bases and the J gene lost 2 bases, with 11 bases spanning the gap. The CDR3 has 15 residues. Germline V gives CDR1 LNHNV, CDR2 YYDKDF (reference sequence). CDR3 residues: CATSRDEWGPYEQYF. The DNA for the CDR3 is TGTGCCACCAGCAGAGATGAGTGGGGGCCCTACGAGCAGTACTTC.

In this sample, this clone turned up once. The chain joins TRBV5-1 to TRBJ1-1; D remains ambiguous. The CDR3 extends over 12 amino acids. Trimming took off 0 bases at V and 7 bases at J, with 7 bases between the two ends. CDR1 is SGHRS, CDR2 YFSETQ, per germline. The CDR3 nucleotides are TGCGCCAGCAGCTTGGGCCAGAATGAAGCTTTCTTT. Translated, it gives CASSLGQNEAFF.

Here the CDR3 DNA reads TGTGCCTGGAGTAACTCCTACGAGCAGTACTTC. Translating gives CAWSNSYEQYF. The chain has TRBV30 and TRBJ2-7; no clear D gene. Germline CDR1 is GTSNPN and CDR2 is SVGIG (reference sequence). Trimming took off 2 bases at V and 0 bases at J, with 2 bases between the two ends. CDR3 length equals 11 residues.

This clone appeared a single time. The chain combines TRBV5-1 with TRBJ1-1; maybe TRBD1 (6 bases). The CDR3 totals 16 residues. Germline V gene sequence: CDR1 SGHRS, CDR2 YFSETQ. Trimming left V 0 bases short and J 11 bases short, with 23 bases between. CDR3 sequence reads: CASSLDQGSSSLKAFF. For the CDR3, the DNA is TGCGCCAGCAGCTTGGACCAGGGGTCCTCATCACTGAAGGCTTTCTTT.

The chain has TRBV23-1 and TRBJ2-5; weak D call: TRBD2 (6 bases). TRBV23-1 falls under the ORF class, with uncertain function. Trimming cost V 8 bases and J 2 bases, with 24 bases left between them. CDR3 length: 17 residues. The CDR3 loop is CASLCGVRGRYQETQYF. CDR3 coding DNA: TGCGCCAGCCTTTGCGGGGTGCGGGGACGATATCAAGAGACCCAGTACTTC.

V and J are TRBV6-1 and TRBJ1-2; TRBD1 might be the D (5 bases). Germline CDR1 MNHNS, CDR2 SASEGT. V was clipped by 3 bases and J by 4 bases, with 12 bases between them. The CDR3 runs 14 residues. CDR3 region: CASSERQPVYGYTF. The CDR3 DNA follows: TGTGCCAGCAGTGAGCGACAGCCGGTCTATGGCTACACCTTC.

The rearrangement joins TRBV29-1 to TRBJ2-7, with D perhaps TRBD1 (6 bases). Germline CDR1 SQVTM, CDR2 ANQGSEA. V was pared by 3 bases and J by 7 bases, with 13 bases between. This CDR3 is built from 12 residues. The CDR3 DNA sequence: TGCAGCGTTGATTTAGGGGGTAGTGAGCAGTACTTC. Its protein is CSVDLGGSEQYF.